This entry is about one T cell receptor (beta chain). Its matching antigen is unknown. Both 60 Vbeta primers and 13 Jbeta primers went into the PCR. This table comes from immunoSEQ multiplex PCR, and its TCRdb copy is limited to in-frame clones, with some not included. In the table there are 150,000 or so clones, roughly 64% of which are singletons. J lost 0 bases, V lost 6 bases, and 8 bases had no gene match. This CDR3 comprises 15 residues. CDR1 MNHEY and CDR2 SMNVEV come from the germline V gene (reference sequence). These data are taken from a study of cytomegalovirus exposure and HLA in healthy donors. As for the study in general: Earlier, 95 million to 140 million unique TCR beta sequences were recovered from about 179 million T cells by an analysis. Drawn from HLA-typed donors, around 85 million unique TCRs were held in an early data release.

Study results and caveats: While the bulk of TCR sequences proved rare, some public TCRs turned up in many donors. Presence/absence results assume similar sequencing depth per donor, which may not hold.

This clonotype was obtained from a woman under 40 in good health and CMV-seropositive. The rearrangement links TRBV27 to TRBJ2-7; 7 bases match TRBD1. Material for sequencing was PBMCs. As DNA, the CDR3 is TGTGCCAGCAGCATCAGACAGGGCTTCTCCTACGAGCAGTACTTC. Translating it yields CASSIRQGFSYEQYF.